This T cell receptor (beta chain) originates from a study of cytomegalovirus exposure and HLA in healthy donors (dated by TCRdb to the late 2010s). Turning to the overall study: An earlier analysis of approximately 640 of the donors reported roughly 270 Gb of sequence data and 100 million to 140 million unique TCR beta sequences from some 180 million T cells. Approximately 300 gigabases of sequencing data and 75 million to 85 million unique TCR sequences made up an early release that covered several hundred HLA-typed donors. The genetic ancestry cluster associated with self-reported Caucasian donors included roughly four fifths of the approximately 400 genotyped donors. The study aimed to test whether cataloging public T cell receptors could reveal signatures of past pathogen exposure. The T cell repertoires of 670 or so subjects were profiled by immunosequencing and related to cytomegalovirus serostatus. In addition to the first cohort of several hundred subjects, a separate validation cohort of approximately 120 different subjects was used. To predict cytomegalovirus infection status, the study combined high-throughput TCR immunosequencing, statistical association of individual TCRs with disease status, and machine learning. In a later analysis, previously published TCR beta repertoires from about 640 donors were re-analyzed and high-resolution HLA genotyping was added so that TCR occurrence patterns could be studied. Rather than using new phenotypic data, the later analysis identified candidate immune exposures from TCR beta sequences and from how often those sequences occurred across donors. In an earlier analysis of 587 of the donors, high-throughput TCR beta sequencing was used to judge whether each TCR beta V gene segment behaved as functional or pseudogenic. Donor age, sex, ethnicity and CMV serostatus were compiled together with the repertoire data. A later genetic analysis took genome-wide SNP genotypes for about 65% of the 666 donors and used that subset as a discovery cohort. All discovery cohort repertoires had been generated using a single sequencing platform. Both class I and class II loci were covered by HLA typing, at four-digit resolution. Typing coverage differed by locus: A, B, C, DRB1 and DQB1 were typed in roughly 629-640 donors, DQA1 in about 510, DPA1 in approximately 600, and DPB1 in 472. Four or five DR-DQ haplotypes were handled as single units for association and clustering, since linkage in the cohort was strong. Across around 400 genotyped donors of the cohort, an average of roughly 250,000 unique TCR beta nucleotide sequences per donor were sequenced, and about a sixth of those sequences were non-productive.

On this clone itself: Its target antigen remains unknown. The sample holds no much larger clone one base away, and base qualities are not on file.

What the research found in general, with its limitations: Several of the top co-occurrence clusters appeared to be linked to parvovirus B19, influenza, CMV and Epstein-Barr virus, according to a later analysis. According to a later genetic analysis, donors in an Asian-associated ancestry cluster had fewer N-insertions in productive TCRs than the approximately 690-donor mean. HLA typing was unavailable for some donors at each locus, so association tests used only the typed subset. Three of the identified cytomegalovirus-associated TCR beta chains were confirmed in vitro to be specific for cytomegalovirus antigens. Correlated functional status among segregating V segments might reflect linkage disequilibrium, but an unknown experimental factor could not be ruled out. The earlier analysis of approximately 540 of the donors excluded about 16 rarely observed V segments, including chromosome 9 orphons, because counts were too low. Sequencing depth was assumed to be roughly uniform across donors in the presence/absence analyses, though that assumption may not hold. V-gene and J-gene trimming of TCR beta chains was associated with a missense DCLRE1C variant in a later genetic analysis, and the association was replicated in an independent cohort. The only immune exposure information available for the cohort was CMV serostatus. A later analysis found that HLA-associated TCR beta chains were more clonally expanded and had lower generation probabilities than equally common non-associated chains. The study gave a list of under 200 TCR beta chains associated with cytomegalovirus. In a later analysis, TCR association rates were found to vary across HLA loci, with the most associated TCRs seen for DRB1 alleles and the fewest for HLA-C alleles. According to the authors, the approach could potentially be generalized to other disease states and immunological phenotypes. In both the original and validation cohorts, the classifier was reported to diagnose cytomegalovirus status with high specificity and sensitivity. In a later analysis, some 17,000 TCR beta sequences were associated with specific HLA alleles at a false discovery rate of 0.05. In an earlier analysis of 450 to 750 of the donors, most TCR beta V segments appeared in productive rearrangements about 90% or about 30% of the time, broadly matching IMGT annotations. In a later analysis, most CMV-associated TCR beta chains were found to appear HLA-restricted, with HLA associations seemingly driven largely by CMV exposure. A further reported finding was that TCR beta sequences accurately predicted the HLA-A and HLA-B alleles for most subjects in the first cohort. Across donors, most TCR sequences were observed very rarely, whereas some public TCRs were present in many individuals. When HLA alleles, especially DR and DQ, strongly co-occurred, attributing TCR associations to individual alleles was difficult. The sequencing pipeline was judged likely to have produced a cluster of highly shared sequence variants as a technical artifact. The cohort was sequenced for TCR beta chains only, and without alpha or paired-chain data the features that could be detected were limited. The 87-base-pair reads could not distinguish some IMGT-functional V segments, including TRBV6-2 and TRBV6-3, so those segments were excluded.

The cohort consisted of more than 650 healthy bone marrow donors. At the time of sampling, every cohort member was nominally healthy, though immune exposures that went unrecorded were likely present. The donor tested CMV seropositive and was one of the 289 seropositive cohort members. A peripheral blood sample was collected from each donor, and TCR beta sequencing was performed on peripheral blood mononuclear cells. Genomic DNA extraction from the blood cell samples was performed with the Qiagen DNeasy Blood Extraction Kit. Libraries came from the immunoSEQ multiplex PCR assay. For the multiplex PCR, a mixture combining 60 forward primers for TCR Vbeta segments and 13 reverse primers for TCR Jbeta segments was used. The CDR3 region of rearranged TCR beta genes was amplified from genomic DNA by a multiplex PCR assay. On the Illumina HiSeq System, the amplified TCR beta libraries were sequenced as 87-base-pair reads. As for the authors' bioinformatics: A later analysis tallied 75 million to 95 million unique TCR beta chains across the 660 or so repertoires, and some 10 million of those chains were shared by two or more donors. To remove PCR and sequencing errors, raw reads were error-corrected and collapsed into unique sequences using a nearest-neighbor algorithm that merged closely related sequences. Alignment of CDR3 sequences to IMGT reference sequences was used to assign V, D and J gene segments. For a sequence to be retained, a match of at least six nucleotides to both a V gene segment and a J gene segment was required. A rearrangement counted as productive if the CDR3 had no stop codons and remained in frame with V and J, and every other rearrangement counted as non-productive. CDR3 was defined by IMGT convention, running from the second conserved V-encoded cysteine to the conserved J-encoded phenylalanine. Sequences without an unambiguous match to a single V gene segment were excluded from the earlier analysis of approximately 560 of the donors. In an earlier analysis of some 590 of the donors, a V segment was called functional when productive rearrangements were above 56.7%, and segregating when the standard deviation between donors exceeded 5%. A statistical classification framework was developed to diagnose cytomegalovirus status using the catalog of TCR beta chain sequences. V and J gene assignment, in a later analysis, came from comparing TCR nucleotide sequences with IMGT/GENE-DB human TR gene sequences. Using the TCRdist pipeline, a later analysis assigned CDR3 sequences along with most-parsimonious VDJ recombination scenarios. In a later analysis, each TCR beta chain was defined by its CDR3 amino acid sequence together with its V-gene family, and reads lacking a unique V-gene family were excluded. As a way to deal with suspected cross-contamination and a sequencing artifact, a later analysis dropped under 600 nucleotide sequences that were highly shared and had low generation probability. In a later analysis, a clonal expansion index for each public chain was calculated from normalized within-repertoire ranks of inferred template counts. In a later analysis, generation probabilities were computed with a VDJ recombination model fitted to out-of-frame rearrangements, and the resulting probabilities were checked against IGoR. A later analysis scored TCR-TCR, TCR-HLA and TCR-CMV co-occurrence with hypergeometric tests, applying a repertoire-size bias correction to TCR pairs. False discovery rates were estimated in a later analysis by permuting HLA or CMV assignments 20 times. In a later analysis, co-occurring TCRs were grouped with DBSCAN, and TCRdist sequence similarity was added when clustering was performed within HLA-allele-positive subsets. Repertoires with fewer than 30,000 or more than 120,000 public chains were left out of co-occurrence clustering, as were about 5 repertoires with anomalous nucleotide sharing. Sourced from immuneACCESS, this table was stored by TCRdb with only in-frame sequences that have V and J called. A share of the clones is absent; for the studies checked, an unresolved V gene accounts for under half, and the remainder has no known explanation. The V and J calls and clone size come from that table; D and trimming were worked out from the DNA. Within this sample are roughly 200,000 clones, with approximately 79% of them counted one time only. The ten largest make up 4.4% of the sample.

V is pared back by 4 bases and J by 6 bases, with 12 bases lying between the germline termini. The CDR3, from cysteine to phenylalanine, totals 13 residues. Of the read, only the CDR3 DNA is kept; its 39 bases are in frame from base 1. The germline V gene provides CDR1 WSHSY and CDR2 SAAADI. This TCR came from a woman aged 25-40 years in good health and CMV-seropositive. Here the chain combines TRBV10-2 and TRBJ1-2; a tentative D call is TRBD1 (6 bases match). Material for sequencing was PBMCs. Here the CDR3 is given as CASSATGIDGYTF. The bases read TGCGCCAGCAGTGCGACAGGCATCGATGGCTACACCTTC.